The 22 T cell receptor beta chains reported below all come from one sample, sequenced in a study of blood T cell repertoires in COVID-19. Some clones are missing from TCRdb's copy, which holds only in-frame ones; the method was immunoSEQ multiplex PCR. The profile shows 130,000 or so clones, 88% of them singletons. What was sequenced was peripheral blood. All receptors derive from a man in his sixties or seventies with active COVID-19.

J is TRBJ1-3 and V is TRBV30, with TRBD1 as a possible D gene (5 bases). From germline, CDR1 is GTSNPN and CDR2 SVGIG (reference sequence). The length of the CDR3 is 15 residues. V lost 1 base to trimming and J lost 2 bases, with 12 bases between them. The chain's CDR3 is CAWSDLRRAGNTIYF. The CDR3, as DNA: TGTGCCTGGAGTGACCTCCGCAGGGCTGGAAACACCATATATTTT.

V and J are TRBV2 and TRBJ1-1, with 8 bases aligning to TRBD1. The CDR3 totals 16 residues. The germline V gene has CDR1 SNHLY and CDR2 FYNNEI. V lost 3 bases to trimming and J lost 4 bases; unmatched junction nucleotides: 10. DNA for the CDR3: TGTGCCAGCAGTGAGGCATCAGGGGGCGCGATCACTGAAGCTTTCTTT. Its translation: CASSEASGGAITEAFF.

This clone came up a few times. The chain joins TRBV7-3 to TRBJ2-1; D is unclear. Germline assignment: CDR1 SGHTA and CDR2 FQGTGA. The CDR3 has 13 residues. Trimming took off 7 bases at V and 7 bases at J, with 14 bases between the two ends. In DNA form, the CDR3 reads TGTGCCAGCACAGACTCCCTTCAAAATGAGCAGTTCTTC. The encoded protein is CASTDSLQNEQFF.

The chain joins TRBV11-3 to TRBJ2-7, with 7 nucleotides matching TRBD1. Germline CDR1 reads SGHNT; CDR2 reads YENEEA. After removal of 1 base from V and 0 bases from J, the junction contained 6 bases not matched to a gene. The CDR3 runs 16 residues. Here the CDR3 reads CASSLVGTESSYEQYF. The CDR3 bases are TGTGCCAGCAGCTTAGTGGGGACAGAGAGCTCCTACGAGCAGTACTTC.

This chain links TRBV6-2 or TRBV6-3 with TRBJ2-7; perhaps TRBD1 as D (5 bases). CDR1 and CDR2 (germline): MNHEY, SVGEGT. The CDR3 runs to 14 residues. V lost 1 base and J 1 base, leaving 8 bases between the germline ends. The CDR3 here is CASSYFAGSYEQYF. CDR3 in DNA: TGTGCCAGCAGTTACTTCGCAGGGTCCTACGAGCAGTACTTC.

This sequence joins TRBV7-9 and TRBJ2-7; D may be TRBD1 (6 bases). V was clipped by 5 bases and J by 4 bases, with 15 bases between them. The CDR3 is made up of 14 amino acids. Looked up from germline, CDR1 is SEHNR and CDR2 is FQNEAQ (reference sequence). CDR3 in amino acids: CASSPGTRGYEQYF. The CDR3 DNA sequence: TGTGCCAGCAGCCCGGGGACAAGGGGTTACGAGCAGTACTTC.

This rearrangement joins TRBV10-1 to TRBJ2-3; 10 bases are shared with TRBD2. Germline CDR1 reads WNHNN; CDR2 reads SYGVQD (reference sequence). CDR3 length: 14 amino acids. J gave up 4 bases and V 10 bases, and 8 bases lay outside the gene matches. CDR3 sequence reads: CATSRGLASDTQYF. The CDR3 coding sequence is TGCGCCACCTCGAGGGGACTAGCGTCAGATACGCAGTATTTT.

V gene TRBV15 combines with J gene TRBJ1-3; TRBD1 matches at 7 bases. Germline CDR1 and CDR2: LNHNV and YYDKDF (reference sequence). CDR3 length: 16 amino acids. V was clipped by 0 bases and J by 4 bases; unmatched bases: 6. CDR3 nucleotides: TGTGCCACCAGCAGAGATGGCAGGGGGAGCGGAAACACCATATATTTT. Protein sequence: CATSRDGRGSGNTIYF. Drawing the rest from reference TRBV15 and TRBJ1-3, the complete variable domain is DAMVIQNPRYQVTQFGKPVTLSCSQTLNHNVMYWYQQKSSQAPKLLFHYYDKDFNNEADTPDNFQSRRPNTSFCFLDIRSPGLGDTAMYLCATSRDGRGSGNTIYFGEGSWLTVV.

This chain uses TRBV4-2 with TRBJ2-1; a weak D match, TRBD2 (6 bases). The germline V gene encodes CDR1 LGHNA and CDR2 YNFKEQ. The CDR3 runs to 16 residues. Trimming removed 2 bases from V and 8 bases from J, with 19 bases in between. CDR3 nucleotides: TGTGCCAGCAGCCAACGGGTGGGGGAGGCCGCGGATGAGCAGTTCTTC. Amino acid sequence: CASSQRVGEAADEQFF.

The rearrangement joins TRBV24-1 to TRBJ2-1; D may be TRBD1 (5 bases). The CDR3 is 14 amino acids. The V and J ends lost 4 bases and 6 bases respectively, with 12 bases between them. Germline V CDR1 and CDR2: KGHDR, SFDVKD. CDR3 region: CATSEQGWGNEQFF. CDR3 nucleotide sequence: TGTGCCACCAGTGAGCAGGGTTGGGGCAATGAGCAGTTCTTC.

The chain has TRBV28 and TRBJ2-6, with TRBD1 matching 11 bases. The CDR3 length is 18 residues. After removal of 3 bases from V and 3 bases from J, the junction contained 7 bases not matched to a gene. Germline V gene data show CDR1 as MDHEN and CDR2 as SYDVKM. This CDR3 reads CASSFSGQGAFGANVLTF. Here the CDR3 DNA reads TGTGCCAGCAGTTTCTCCGGACAGGGGGCGTTTGGGGCCAACGTCCTGACTTTC.

The chain couples TRBV30 to TRBJ1-2; TRBD1 matches at 9 bases. V lost 2 bases to trimming and J lost 8 bases; unmatched junction nucleotides: 6. Germline assignment: CDR1 GTSNPN and CDR2 SVGIG (reference sequence). CDR3 length: 13 amino acids. CDR3 in DNA: TGTGCCTGGAGTACAGGGGGCGGCCTCGGCTACACCTTC. Translation: CAWSTGGGLGYTF. Combining the CDR3 with reference TRBV30 and TRBJ1-2 gives the whole variable domain SQTIHQWPATLVQPVGSPLSLECTVEGTSNPNLYWYRQAAGRGLQLLFYSVGIGQISSEVPQNLSASRPQDRQFILSSKKLLLSDSGFYLCAWSTGGGLGYTFGSGTRLTVV.

This clone was detected only once. The chain couples TRBV5-5 to TRBJ2-5, with D possibly TRBD1 on 5 matching bases. V shed 3 bases and J shed 5 bases, with 5 bases lying between them. CDR3 length: 11 amino acids. Germline CDR1 SGHKS, CDR2 YYEKEE (reference sequence). CDR3 residues: CASSSGETQYF. The CDR3 nucleotides are TGTGCCAGCAGCTCAGGGGAGACCCAGTACTTC.

The CDR3 bases are TGTGCCAGCTCACCGACAGGGGGGACCAACGAGCAGTACTTC. Translated, it gives CASSPTGGTNEQYF. This chain links TRBV18 with TRBJ2-7, with 9 bases identical to TRBD1. CDR3 length: 14 amino acids. After removal of 3 bases from V and 5 bases from J, the junction contained 5 bases not matched to a gene. Germline CDR1 reads KGHSH; CDR2 reads LQKENI.

This clone was recorded a few times. V and J are TRBV4-1 and TRBJ2-1; 8 nucleotides match TRBD2. Per the germline V gene, CDR1 is MGHRA and CDR2 is YSYEKL. CDR3 length: 18 residues. With V trimmed by 1 base and J by 1 base, 9 bases remained unmatched. The CDR3 spells CASSQVEGSGSSYNEQFF. DNA for the CDR3: TGCGCCAGCAGCCAAGTAGAGGGGAGCGGGAGTTCCTACAATGAGCAGTTCTTC.

This rearrangement joins TRBV19 to TRBJ2-5; 14 bases match TRBD2. The CDR3 loop spans 16 amino acids. Germline CDR1 LNHDA, CDR2 SQIVND (reference sequence). V shed 4 bases and J 4 bases; nucleotides not matched to a gene: 5. The CDR3 nucleotides are TGTGCCAGTAGTACGCCGACTAGCGGGAGGGGAGAGACCCAGTACTTC. Encoded protein: CASSTPTSGRGETQYF.

This sequence joins TRBV18 and TRBJ1-4, with TRBD1 matching over 8 bases. Germline CDR1 reads KGHSH; CDR2 reads LQKENI. The CDR3 totals 17 residues. J was trimmed by 1 base and V by 5 bases; bases with no gene match: 9. The CDR3 loop is CASSIGGQGVTNEKLFF. CDR3 coding DNA: TGTGCCAGCTCAATCGGCGGACAGGGTGTAACTAATGAAAAACTGTTTTTT. Full variable domain (outside the CDR3, taken from reference TRBV18 and TRBJ1-4): NAGVMQNPRHLVRRRGQEARLRCSPMKGHSHVYWYRQLPEEGLKFMVYLQKENIIDESGMPKERFSAEFPKEGPSILRIQQVVRGDSAAYFCASSIGGQGVTNEKLFFGSGTQLSVL.

The gene calls are TRBV29-1 and TRBJ2-5; possible D gene TRBD1, 6 bases. The CDR3 runs to 13 residues. The germline V gene has CDR1 SQVTM and CDR2 ANQGSEA. Trimming left V 3 bases short and J 7 bases short, with 15 bases between. CDR3 sequence (DNA): TGCAGCGTTGAGGTTTGGGGGCTCGGGACCCAGTACTTC. As protein: CSVEVWGLGTQYF.

The V call is TRBV7-9, the J call TRBJ1-5, with D maybe TRBD1 (5 bases). The CDR3 is 14 amino acids. CDR1 and CDR2 from the germline V gene are SEHNR and FQNEAQ (reference sequence). V was trimmed by 1 base and J by 6 bases, leaving 10 bases between them. The CDR3 loop is CASSLGGPGQPQHF. The CDR3 DNA reads TGTGCCAGCAGCTTAGGGGGCCCGGGTCAGCCCCAGCATTTT.

The V gene is TRBV2, the J gene TRBJ2-7; a weak D match, TRBD1 (6 bases). The germline CDR1 and CDR2 sequences are SNHLY and FYNNEI. V shed 6 bases and J shed 4 bases, with 13 bases lying between them. The CDR3 totals 13 residues. CDR3 residues: CASRWDTLYEQYF. The CDR3 nucleotides read TGTGCCAGCAGGTGGGACACCCTGTACGAGCAGTACTTC.

Turning to this clone: The sample contains more than one DNA sequence encoding this CDR3. The chain links TRBV24-1 to TRBJ2-7; TRBD2 matches at 7 bases. This CDR3 is 15 amino acids long. J was trimmed by 7 bases and V by 4 bases; bases with no gene match: 12. The germline CDR1 and CDR2 sequences are KGHDR and SFDVKD. CDR3 region: CATSDSSAGVGEQYF. CDR3 in DNA: TGTGCCACCAGTGACTCGAGTGCGGGGGTAGGAGAGCAGTACTTC.

The J gene is TRBJ2-7, the V gene TRBV28, with TRBD1 matching 7 bases. J was trimmed by 3 bases and V by 5 bases; bases with no gene match: 10. This CDR3 contains 15 residues. Germline V gene lookup returns CDR1 MDHEN and CDR2 SYDVKM. The DNA of the CDR3 is TGTGCCAGCAGTCCCGGTCCGGGACAGCTCTACGAGCAGTACTTC. Its protein is CASSPGPGQLYEQYF.